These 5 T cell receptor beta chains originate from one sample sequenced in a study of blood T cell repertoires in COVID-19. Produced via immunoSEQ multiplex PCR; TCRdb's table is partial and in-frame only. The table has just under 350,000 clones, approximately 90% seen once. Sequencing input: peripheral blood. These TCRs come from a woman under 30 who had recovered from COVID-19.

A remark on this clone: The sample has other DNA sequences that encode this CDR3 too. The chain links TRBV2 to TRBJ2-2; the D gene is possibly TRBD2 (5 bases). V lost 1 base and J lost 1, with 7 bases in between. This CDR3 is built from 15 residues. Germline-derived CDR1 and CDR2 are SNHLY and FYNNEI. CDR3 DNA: TGTGCCAGCAGTGAAGTACGGGGGAACACCGGGGAGCTGTTTTTT. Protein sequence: CASSEVRGNTGELFF.

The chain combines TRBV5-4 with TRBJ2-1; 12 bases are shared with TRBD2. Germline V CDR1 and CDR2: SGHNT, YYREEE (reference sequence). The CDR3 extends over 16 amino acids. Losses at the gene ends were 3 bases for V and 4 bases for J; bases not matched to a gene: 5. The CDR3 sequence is CASSSGLAGLYNEQFF. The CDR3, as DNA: TGTGCCAGCAGCTCCGGACTAGCGGGATTGTACAATGAGCAGTTCTTC.

CDR3: CASSEVAASTDTQYF. In nucleotides, the CDR3 is TGTGCCAGCAGTGAAGTAGCAGCTAGCACAGATACGCAGTATTTT. This chain joins TRBV28 and TRBJ2-3; D gene unclear. V dropped 5 bases and J dropped 0 bases, with 12 bases sitting between them. This CDR3 contains 15 residues. The germline CDR1 and CDR2 sequences are MDHEN and SYDVKM.

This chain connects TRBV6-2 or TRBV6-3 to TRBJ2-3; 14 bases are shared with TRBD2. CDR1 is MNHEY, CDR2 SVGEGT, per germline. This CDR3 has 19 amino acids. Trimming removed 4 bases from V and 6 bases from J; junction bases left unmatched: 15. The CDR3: CASSSKGLAGGPIRDTQYF. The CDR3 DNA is TGTGCCAGCAGTTCGAAAGGACTAGCGGGAGGCCCCATTCGGGATACGCAGTATTTT.

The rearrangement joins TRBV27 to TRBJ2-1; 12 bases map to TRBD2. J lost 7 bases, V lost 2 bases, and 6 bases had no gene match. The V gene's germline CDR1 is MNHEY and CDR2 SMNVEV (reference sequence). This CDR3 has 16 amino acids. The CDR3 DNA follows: TGTGCCAGCAGTTTAGGGGCTAGCGGGAGGGGTAATGAGCAGTTCTTC. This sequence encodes CASSLGASGRGNEQFF.